This is a list of T cell receptor beta chains from one sample in a study of CD8+ T cells in alopecia areata. Here immunoSEQ multiplex PCR was the method, and the copy in TCRdb shows in-frame clones only, minus some. The profile shows about 150,000 clones, over 45% of them singletons. The material sequenced was CD4+ T cells sorted from blood. These receptors all stem from a human donor with alopecia areata. The CDR3 runs from the conserved cysteine through the conserved F or W. The order of the fields is clone size, D gene, J gene, V gene, CDR3 DNA, CDR3 protein. The D gene is left open where the match is weak. Not all rows give a size; the values are once, few, many and, for expanded clones, a class.

>few|TRBD1|TRBJ2-1|TRBV29-1
TGCAGCGTTGACAGGGGGCCTGTCAATGAGCAGTTCTTC
CSVDRGPVNEQFF
>-|-|TRBJ2-7|TRBV23-1
TGCGCCAGCAGTCAAATTTCGCCGGGAAGCTCCTACGAGCAGTACTTC
CASSQISPGSSYEQYF
>-|-|TRBJ2-5|TRBV4-1
TGCGCCAGCAGCCAAACGGGGCTCAGGGGCCAAGAGACCCAGTACTTC
CASSQTGLRGQETQYF
>-|-|TRBJ2-1|TRBV29-1
TGCAGCGTTTCGGGCAGGCTATCGTACAATGAGCAGTTCTTC
CSVSGRLSYNEQFF
>few|TRBD1|TRBJ1-2|TRBV19
TGTGCCAGTAGTCCGGGACAGGGGAGCTATGGCTACACCTTC
CASSPGQGSYGYTF
>few|TRBD2|TRBJ2-1|TRBV19
TGTGCCAGTAGTGCACTAGCGGGAGCGGGTAATGAGCAGTTCTTC
CASSALAGAGNEQFF
>few|-|TRBJ1-2|TRBV25-1
TGTGCCAGCAGTGAATTTCAGGTCGGCGGCTACACCTTC
CASSEFQVGGYTF
>-|TRBD1|TRBJ2-7|TRBV7-2
TGTGCCAGCAGCCATCCGGGACAGGGCTCCGAGCAGTACTTC
CASSHPGQGSEQYF
>-|TRBD2|TRBJ2-7|TRBV28
TGTGCCAGCACCCTAGGACTAGCGAGAGAGCAGTACTTC
CASTLGLAREQYF
>few|TRBD1|TRBJ2-7|TRBV18
TGTGCCAGCTCACTGGGACAGGGACGCTACGAGCAGTACTTC
CASSLGQGRYEQYF
>-|-|TRBJ1-1|TRBV29-1
TGCAGCGTTGAAGAGTGGGGGATGAACACTGAAGCTTTCTTT
CSVEEWGMNTEAFF
>few|-|TRBJ2-6|TRBV7-9
TGTGCCAGCAGCGCCCAGGGCTCTGGGGCCAACGTCCTGACTTTC
CASSAQGSGANVLTF
>-|-|TRBJ2-7|TRBV2
TGTGCCAGCAATATACAGGGAATGGGCCGGATGGGCTACGAGCAGTACTTC
CASNIQGMGRMGYEQYF
>few|-|TRBJ2-3|TRBV29-1
TGCAGCGTTGAAGATAAATATTTT
CSVEDKYF